Below, 7 T cell receptor beta chains from the same sample are listed, as sequenced in a study of shared clonotypes between healthy human individuals. The protocol was immunoSEQ multiplex PCR, while the TCRdb copy is restricted to in-frame clones and leaves out a portion. The table lists hundreds of thousands of clones, approximately 79% of them singletons. Sequenced sample: memory CD4+ T cells sorted from blood. Subset described: CD45RA-negative fraction. Every receptor here comes from a young woman in good health.

The chain employs TRBV19 and TRBJ1-4; TRBD1 matches at 7 bases. Germline V CDR1 and CDR2: LNHDA, SQIVND (reference sequence). The length of the CDR3 is 17 residues. The trim removed 6 bases at V and 3 bases at J, leaving 13 bases unmatched. The CDR3 protein is CASRDSTGAAANEKLFF. In DNA form, the CDR3 reads TGTGCCAGTAGAGACAGTACAGGGGCCGCGGCTAATGAAAAACTGTTTTTT.

The chain carries TRBV6-5 and TRBJ2-7; weak D call: TRBD1 (6 bases). Germline values: CDR1 MNHEY, CDR2 SVGAGI. The CDR3 has 16 residues. With 6 bases removed from V and 2 bases from J, the gap between germline ends came to 20 bases. CDR3 DNA: TGTGCCAGCAGGTACGAGAATGCAGGGGCAACCTACGAGCAGTACTTC. Translated, it gives CASRYENAGATYEQYF.

This clone was detected many times. The rearrangement joins TRBV7-6 to TRBJ2-1, with D possibly matching TRBD1 (5 bases). Trimming cost V 4 bases and J 6 bases, with 10 bases left between them. CDR1 and CDR2 from the germline V gene are SGHVS and FNYEAQ. The length of the CDR3 is 13 residues. Here the CDR3 reads CASSSRQGNEQFF. The CDR3, as DNA: TGTGCCAGCAGCTCGCGTCAGGGCAATGAGCAGTTCTTC.

The CDR3 bases are TGCGCCAGCAGCGAAACAGGAGGGAACTACGAGCAGTACTTC. It is translated as CASSETGGNYEQYF. The rearrangement links TRBV5-1 to TRBJ2-7; a weak D match, TRBD2 (6 bases). Trimming left V 4 bases short and J 3 bases short, with 14 bases between. The CDR3 is 14 residues long. The V gene's germline CDR1 is SGHRS and CDR2 YFSETQ.

This rearrangement joins TRBV5-8 to TRBJ2-7; tentative D call: TRBD2 (5 bases). The germline V and J ends were trimmed by 6 bases and 0 bases, with 16 bases remaining between them. Per the germline V gene, CDR1 is SGHTS and CDR2 is YDEGEE. CDR3 length: 15 residues. The CDR3 is CASTQAGEISYEQYF. The CDR3 DNA is TGTGCCAGCACCCAGGCCGGGGAAATCTCCTACGAGCAGTACTTC.

The rearrangement joins TRBV28 to TRBJ1-2; D remains unclear. The CDR3 has 13 residues. CDR1 is MDHEN and CDR2 is SYDVKM in the germline V gene. V was pared by 10 bases and J by 7 bases, with 19 bases between. The CDR3 region has the DNA TGTGCCATCCTAAAACACCCCCAGGTTGGCTACACCTTC. Its translation is CAILKHPQVGYTF.

The V call is TRBV27, the J call TRBJ2-1; 7 bases agree with TRBD1. CDR3 size: 15 residues. Germline-derived CDR1 and CDR2 are MNHEY and SMNVEV (reference sequence). With 2 bases clipped from V and 7 bases from J, the junction kept 8 bases outside the gene matches. Here the CDR3 reads CASSLRQGTGNEQFF. In nucleotides, the CDR3 is TGTGCCAGCAGTTTACGACAGGGCACGGGGAATGAGCAGTTCTTC.